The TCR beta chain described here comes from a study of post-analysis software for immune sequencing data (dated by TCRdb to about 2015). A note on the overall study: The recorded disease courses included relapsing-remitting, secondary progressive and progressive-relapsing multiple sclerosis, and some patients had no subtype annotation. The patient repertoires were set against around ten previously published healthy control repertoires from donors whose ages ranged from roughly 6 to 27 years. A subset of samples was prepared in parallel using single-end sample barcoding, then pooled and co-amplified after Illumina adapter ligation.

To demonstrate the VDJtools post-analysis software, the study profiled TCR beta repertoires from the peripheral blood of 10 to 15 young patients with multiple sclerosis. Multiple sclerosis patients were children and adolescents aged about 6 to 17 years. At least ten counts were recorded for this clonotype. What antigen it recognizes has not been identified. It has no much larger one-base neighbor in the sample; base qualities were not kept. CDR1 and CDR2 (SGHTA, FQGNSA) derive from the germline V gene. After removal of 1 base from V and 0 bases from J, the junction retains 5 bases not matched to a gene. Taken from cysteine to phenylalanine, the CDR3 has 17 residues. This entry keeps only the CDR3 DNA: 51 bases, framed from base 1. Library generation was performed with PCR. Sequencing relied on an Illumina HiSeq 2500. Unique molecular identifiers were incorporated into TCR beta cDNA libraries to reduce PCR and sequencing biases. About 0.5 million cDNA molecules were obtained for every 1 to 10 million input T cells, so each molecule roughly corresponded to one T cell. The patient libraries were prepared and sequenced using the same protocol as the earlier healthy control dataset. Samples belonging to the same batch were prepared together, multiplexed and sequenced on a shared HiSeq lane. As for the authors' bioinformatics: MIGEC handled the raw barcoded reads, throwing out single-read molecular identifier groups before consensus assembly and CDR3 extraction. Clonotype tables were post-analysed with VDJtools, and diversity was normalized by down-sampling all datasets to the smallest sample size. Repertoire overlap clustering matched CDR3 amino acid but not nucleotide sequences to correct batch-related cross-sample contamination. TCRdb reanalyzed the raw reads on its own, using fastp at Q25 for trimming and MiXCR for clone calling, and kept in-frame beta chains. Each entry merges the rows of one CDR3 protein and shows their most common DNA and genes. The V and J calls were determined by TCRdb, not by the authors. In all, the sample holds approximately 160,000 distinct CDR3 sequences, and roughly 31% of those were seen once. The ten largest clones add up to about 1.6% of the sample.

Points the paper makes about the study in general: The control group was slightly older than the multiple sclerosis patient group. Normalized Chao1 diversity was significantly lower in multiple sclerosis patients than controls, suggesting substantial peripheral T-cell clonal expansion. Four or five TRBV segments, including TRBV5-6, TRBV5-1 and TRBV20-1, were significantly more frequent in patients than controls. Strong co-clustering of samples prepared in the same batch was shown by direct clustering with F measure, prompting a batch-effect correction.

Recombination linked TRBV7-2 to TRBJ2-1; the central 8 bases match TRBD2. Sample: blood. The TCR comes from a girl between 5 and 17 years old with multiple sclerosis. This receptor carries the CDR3 CASSLGPSGSSYNEQFF. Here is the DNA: TGTGCCAGCAGCTTAGGACCAAGCGGGAGCTCCTACAATGAGCAGTTCTTC.